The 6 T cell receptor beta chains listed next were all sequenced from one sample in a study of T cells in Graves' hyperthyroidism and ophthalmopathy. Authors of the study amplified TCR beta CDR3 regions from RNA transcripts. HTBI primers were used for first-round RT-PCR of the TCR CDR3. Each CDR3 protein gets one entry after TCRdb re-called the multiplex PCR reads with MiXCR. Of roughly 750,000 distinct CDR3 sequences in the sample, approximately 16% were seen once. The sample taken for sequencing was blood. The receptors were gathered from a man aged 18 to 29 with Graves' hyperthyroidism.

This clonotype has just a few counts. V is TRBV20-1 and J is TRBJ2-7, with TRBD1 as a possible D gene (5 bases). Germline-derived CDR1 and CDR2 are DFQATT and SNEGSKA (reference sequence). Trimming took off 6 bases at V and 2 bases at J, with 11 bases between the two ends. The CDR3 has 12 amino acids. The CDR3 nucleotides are TGCAGTGCCCAGGGCAGTCCCTACGAGCAGTACTTC. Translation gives CSAQGSPYEQYF.

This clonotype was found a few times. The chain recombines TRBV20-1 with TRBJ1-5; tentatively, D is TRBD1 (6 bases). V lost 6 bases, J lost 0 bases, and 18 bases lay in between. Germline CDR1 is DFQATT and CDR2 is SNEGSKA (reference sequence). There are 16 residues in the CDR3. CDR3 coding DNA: TGCAGTGCCTTGGTAGGACAGCACTCTAGCAATCAGCCCCAGCATTTT. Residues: CSALVGQHSSNQPQHF.

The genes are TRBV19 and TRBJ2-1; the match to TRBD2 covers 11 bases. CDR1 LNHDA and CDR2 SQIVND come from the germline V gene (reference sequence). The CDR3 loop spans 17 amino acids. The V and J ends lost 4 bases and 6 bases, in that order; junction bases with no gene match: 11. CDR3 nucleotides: TGTGCCAGTAGTAAGCTAGCGGGAGGCATCGGGGGCAATGAGCAGTTCTTC. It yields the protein CASSKLAGGIGGNEQFF.

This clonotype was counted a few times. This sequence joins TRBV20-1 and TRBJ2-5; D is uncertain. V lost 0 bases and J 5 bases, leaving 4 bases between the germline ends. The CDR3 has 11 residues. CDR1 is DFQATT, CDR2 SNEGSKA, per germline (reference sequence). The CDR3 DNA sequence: TGCAGTGCTAGAGACCTTGAGACCCAGTACTTC. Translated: CSARDLETQYF.

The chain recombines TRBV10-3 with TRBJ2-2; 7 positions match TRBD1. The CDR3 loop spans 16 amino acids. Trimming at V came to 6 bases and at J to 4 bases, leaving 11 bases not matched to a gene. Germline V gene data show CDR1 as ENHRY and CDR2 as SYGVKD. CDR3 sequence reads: CAISGDRESVTGELFF. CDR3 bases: TGTGCCATCAGCGGTGACAGGGAATCGGTCACCGGGGAGCTGTTTTTT.

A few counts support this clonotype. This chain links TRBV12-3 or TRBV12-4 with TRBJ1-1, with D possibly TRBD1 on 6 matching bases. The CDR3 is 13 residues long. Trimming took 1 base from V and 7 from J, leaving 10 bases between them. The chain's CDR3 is CASSLGGAYEAFF. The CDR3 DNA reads TGTGCCAGCAGTTTAGGGGGGGCCTATGAAGCTTTCTTT.